Presented here are 26 T cell receptor beta chains from one specimen sequenced in a study of blood T cells in healthy people across ages. The use of a sample-barcoded 5' primer and a J-beta primer mix characterized a second PCR of about 6 to 12 cycles. TCRdb called the 5' RACE reads again in MiXCR, with one record for every CDR3 protein. Seen here are over 1,500,000 distinct CDR3 sequences, around half observed once, and the top ten hold around 2.1%. The sequencing input was blood. The receptors here all came from a woman aged 40 to 50 in good health.

This clonotype was seen more than once but under ten times. J is TRBJ2-7 and V is TRBV15, with D possibly being TRBD2 (5 bases). V lost 4 bases and J 3 bases, leaving 13 bases between the germline ends. The CDR3 contains 14 residues. Germline CDR1 reads LNHNV; CDR2 reads YYDKDF (reference sequence). The CDR3: CATSIGSYNYEQYF. DNA of the CDR3: TGTGCCACCAGCATAGGGAGTTACAACTACGAGCAGTACTTC.

This rearrangement joins TRBV27 to TRBJ1-4, with D hard to call. Looked up from germline, CDR1 is MNHEY and CDR2 is SMNVEV (reference sequence). Trimming took off 7 bases at V and 0 bases at J, with 6 bases between the two ends. CDR3 size: 13 residues. The CDR3, as DNA: TGTGCCAGCAAAGCGTCAACTAATGAAAAACTGTTTTTT. This encodes CASKASTNEKLFF.

This clonotype was found a few times. The V call is TRBV27, the J call TRBJ2-1, with 7 nucleotides matching TRBD2. Trimming removed 7 bases from V and 0 bases from J; junction bases left unmatched: 6. The V gene's germline CDR1 is MNHEY and CDR2 SMNVEV (reference sequence). The length of the CDR3 is 15 residues. Written as DNA, the CDR3 is TGTGCCAGCACCCGGGGGGTGGCCTCCTACAATGAGCAGTTCTTC. Encoded protein: CASTRGVASYNEQFF.

This clonotype appeared a few times. The chain links TRBV4-3 to TRBJ2-4; no clear D. The germline CDR1 and CDR2 sequences are LGHNA and YSLEER. This CDR3 is built from 14 residues. The germline V and J ends were trimmed by 0 bases and 2 bases, with 5 bases remaining between them. This chain's CDR3 is CASSQDWTKNIQYF. Written as DNA, the CDR3 is TGCGCCAGCAGCCAAGATTGGACCAAAAACATTCAGTACTTC.

The chain employs TRBV28 and TRBJ1-2, with TRBD1 matching 10 bases. Germline CDR1 and CDR2: MDHEN and SYDVKM. V lost 2 bases, J lost 7 bases, and 4 bases stayed unmatched. CDR3 length: 14 amino acids. The CDR3 coding sequence is TGTGCCAGCAGTTTACGACAGGGGGCGATTGGCTACACCTTC. Protein product: CASSLRQGAIGYTF.

The rearrangement uses TRBV6-5 and TRBJ2-7; the match to TRBD1 covers 9 bases. V dropped 2 bases and J dropped 4; count of bases not matched to a gene: 6. CDR1 is MNHEY and CDR2 is SVGAGI in the germline V gene. The CDR3 spans 15 residues. In DNA form, the CDR3 reads TGTGCCAGCAGTTACGCCGACAGGGGGTCTTACGAGCAGTACTTC. It encodes CASSYADRGSYEQYF.

About this clonotype itself: A much larger clone differs from this one at a single base, so this may be a read error. The CDR3 coding sequence is TGTGCCAGCTGCTTAACTAGCGGGGGATCCTACGAGCAGTACTTC. Protein product: CASCLTSGGSYEQYF. This chain links TRBV13 with TRBJ2-7; 11 bases align to TRBD2. This CDR3 has 15 residues. Germline assignment: CDR1 PRHDT and CDR2 FYEKMQ (reference sequence).

This chain connects TRBV29-1 to TRBJ2-1; D remains unclear. The CDR3 has 12 amino acids. The germline V and J ends were trimmed by 0 bases and 12 bases, with 12 bases remaining between them. Germline V lookup: CDR1 SQVTM, CDR2 ANQGSEA. In nucleotides, the CDR3 is TGCAGCGTTGAAGAAGGAGTCTGGGGGCAGTTCTTC. Amino acid sequence: CSVEEGVWGQFF.

The genes are TRBV7-2 and TRBJ2-5; no clear D gene. This CDR3 has 14 residues. The V gene's germline CDR1 is SGHTA and CDR2 FQGNSA. V dropped 1 base and J dropped 4 bases, with 10 bases sitting between them. CDR3 sequence reads: CASSLVFRVETQYF. CDR3 DNA: TGTGCCAGCAGCTTAGTCTTCCGGGTAGAGACCCAGTACTTC. The full variable domain, its missing parts supplied by reference TRBV7-2 and TRBJ2-5, is GAGVSQSPSNKVTEKGKDVELRCDPISGHTALYWYRQSLGQGLEFLIYFQGNSAPDKSGLPSDRFSAERTGGSVSTLTIQRTQQEDSAVYLCASSLVFRVETQYFGPGTRLLVL.

This clonotype appeared a few times. The CDR3 DNA reads TGCGCCAGCAGCGTACCCGGACAGACCTACGAGCAGTACTTC. Translating gives CASSVPGQTYEQYF. The J gene is TRBJ2-7, the V gene TRBV5-1, with D perhaps matching TRBD1 (6 bases). Looked up from germline, CDR1 is SGHRS and CDR2 is YFSETQ. Trimming took off 4 bases at V and 2 bases at J, with 13 bases between the two ends. CDR3 length: 14 amino acids.

This clonotype appeared many times. The chain employs TRBV7-9 and TRBJ2-3; TRBD2 agrees at 11 bases. The trim removed 5 bases at V and 3 bases at J, leaving 7 bases unmatched. CDR3 size: 16 residues. CDR1 and CDR2 (germline): SEHNR, FQNEAQ (reference sequence). CDR3 DNA sequence: TGTGCCAGCAGCCCCTCACTAGCGGGGGTGACAGATACGCAGTATTTT. The encoded protein is CASSPSLAGVTDTQYF.

This clonotype was detected only a few times. At one end the junction does not follow the germline gene, possibly because of a read error. The chain has TRBV7-9 and TRBJ2-5; perhaps TRBD1 as D (6 bases). This CDR3 comprises 15 residues. Germline V gene sequence: CDR1 SEHNR, CDR2 FQNEAQ (reference sequence). The CDR3 sequence: CASSKVQGRQETQYF. The CDR3 DNA reads as TGTGCCAGCAGCAAAGTACAGGGACGTCAAGAGACTCAGTACTTC.

This rearrangement joins TRBV6-2 or TRBV6-3 to TRBJ1-2; TRBD1 might be the D (5 bases). The germline V gene has CDR1 MNHEY and CDR2 SVGEGT. The CDR3 loop spans 13 amino acids. V was shortened by 6 bases and J by 1 base, with 9 bases between the two germline ends. CDR3 amino acids: CASSRQNNYGYTF. As DNA, the CDR3 is TGTGCCAGCAGCCGACAGAATAACTATGGCTACACCTTC.

The chain has TRBV7-9 and TRBJ1-2; D is unresolved. The germline V and J ends were trimmed by 5 bases and 4 bases, with 11 bases remaining between them. CDR1 is SEHNR, CDR2 FQNEAQ, per germline (reference sequence). The CDR3 is made up of 13 amino acids. CDR3 loop: CASSAAGSYGYTF. CDR3 nucleotide sequence: TGTGCCAGCAGCGCGGCGGGCAGCTATGGCTACACCTTC.

The chain is built from TRBV5-6 and TRBJ2-3; perhaps TRBD1 as D (7 bases). The CDR3 runs to 19 residues. V lost 6 bases and J 6 bases, leaving 32 bases between the germline ends. Germline assignment: CDR1 SGHDT and CDR2 YYEEEE. The CDR3 spells CASIHGRGGDSNPTDTQYF. DNA of the CDR3: TGTGCCAGCATCCACGGGAGAGGTGGGGACAGCAACCCCACGGATACGCAGTATTTT.

The rearrangement joins TRBV21-1 to TRBJ2-5; TRBD1 is taken as the D call from the table, unchecked against the DNA. The end of the DNA is better explained by TRBJ2-7, so the J call may be wrong. TRBV21-1 is deemed a pseudogene. This CDR3 has 14 residues. This CDR3 is CASTTPDRDGEQYF. The CDR3 DNA follows: TGTGCCAGTACAACCCCGGACAGGGATGGCGAGCAGTACTTC.

This clonotype was found a few times. The CDR3 is CASSPFLGEGNEQFF. CDR3 DNA: TGTGCCAGCAGCCCGTTTCTGGGGGAGGGGAATGAGCAGTTCTTC. The J gene is TRBJ2-1, the V gene TRBV7-2; TRBD2 matches at 7 bases. The germline V gene encodes CDR1 SGHTA and CDR2 FQGNSA. The V gene end was trimmed by 5 bases and the J gene end by 7 bases; junction bases not matched to a gene: 11. This CDR3 contains 15 residues.

The chain couples TRBV29-1 to TRBJ2-3; D might be TRBD1 or TRBD2, each matching 6 bases. The CDR3 sequence is 14 residues long. V dropped 7 bases and J dropped 3 bases, with 17 bases sitting between them. Per the germline V gene, CDR1 is SQVTM and CDR2 is ANQGSEA. This CDR3 is CSARRGVGTDTQYF. In DNA form, the CDR3 reads TGCAGCGCCCGAAGGGGGGTTGGGACAGATACGCAGTATTTT.

Remarks on this clonotype: Just one base apart from a much larger clone, this may be a read error. The rearrangement uses TRBV7-2 and TRBJ1-4; D unclear. The CDR3 covers 16 residues. The germline V gene encodes CDR1 SGHTA and CDR2 FQGNSA. Written as DNA, the CDR3 is TGTGCCAGCAGCCCCGGACTGCAAGGCCCTAATGAAAAACCGTTTTTT. This sequence encodes CASSPGLQGPNEKPFF.

This chain joins TRBV6-2 or TRBV6-3 and TRBJ2-1; 7 nucleotides align to TRBD1. The length of the CDR3 is 14 residues. Per germline, CDR1 MNHEY and CDR2 SVGEGT. Trimming removed 5 bases from V and 8 bases from J; junction bases left unmatched: 9. The CDR3 coding sequence is TGTGCCAGCAGTCCCGGGACAGCTCACGATGAGCAGTTCTTC. Translated, it gives CASSPGTAHDEQFF.

This clonotype has a handful of counts. This chain joins TRBV29-1 and TRBJ2-5; TRBD2 matches 10 bases. J lost 5 bases, V lost 5 bases, and 5 bases had no gene match. CDR1 is SQVTM, CDR2 ANQGSEA, per germline. The CDR3 covers 13 residues. The CDR3 protein is CSVSGGAGETQYF. The CDR3 region has the DNA TGCAGCGTTAGCGGGGGGGCCGGTGAGACCCAGTACTTC.

J is TRBJ2-7 and V is TRBV6-1, with D tentatively TRBD1 (6 bases). The germline gives CDR1 MNHNS, CDR2 SASEGT. The CDR3 loop spans 13 amino acids. V was trimmed by 8 bases and J by 6 bases, leaving 17 bases between them. The DNA of the CDR3 is TGTGCCAGCTGGCCCGGGACAAACACCGAGCAGTACTTC. Residues: CASWPGTNTEQYF.

The V gene is TRBV27, the J gene TRBJ2-5, with 9 bases fitting TRBD1. CDR1 is MNHEY and CDR2 is SMNVEV in the germline V gene (reference sequence). The CDR3 has 14 residues. J lost 11 bases, V lost 6 bases, and 13 bases had no gene match. The CDR3 loop is CASRVTGGLWEQYF. The CDR3, as DNA: TGTGCCAGCAGGGTGACAGGGGGATTATGGGAGCAGTACTTC.

This rearrangement joins TRBV7-9 to TRBJ1-6; D is unclear. V lost 2 bases and J 3 bases, leaving 5 bases between the germline ends. The CDR3 extends over 14 amino acids. Germline CDR1 SEHNR, CDR2 FQNEAQ (reference sequence). CDR3 in amino acids: CASSLNSYNSPLHF. The CDR3 DNA follows: TGTGCCAGCAGCTTAAACAGCTATAATTCACCCCTCCACTTT.

This clonotype was recorded a few times. The chain is built from TRBV7-9 and TRBJ2-1; a possible D gene is TRBD1 (7 bases). The germline V gene has CDR1 SEHNR and CDR2 FQNEAQ (reference sequence). This CDR3 has 15 amino acids. V was pared by 0 bases and J by 7 bases, with 13 bases between. CDR3 region: CASSLARRGANEQFF. The CDR3 nucleotides read TGTGCCAGCAGCTTAGCGCGCAGGGGGGCAAATGAGCAGTTCTTC.

The chain is built from TRBV14 and TRBJ2-5; D is ambiguous. The CDR3 is 16 residues long. The V end lost 3 bases, the J end lost 0 bases, and 14 bases lay between the germline ends. CDR1 is SGHDN and CDR2 is FVKESK in the germline V gene. The CDR3 region is CASSHLITENQETQYF. CDR3 bases: TGTGCCAGCAGCCACCTGATAACAGAGAACCAAGAGACCCAGTACTTC. The whole variable domain, filled in from reference TRBV14 and TRBJ2-5, reads EAGVTQFPSHSVIEKGQTVTLRCDPISGHDNLYWYRRVMGKEIKFLLHFVKESKQDESGMPNNRFLAERTGGTYSTLKVQPAELEDSGVYFCASSHLITENQETQYFGPGTRLLVL.